The clone carrying this TCR beta chain turned up a few times. The CDR3 runs to 12 residues. V lost 5 bases and J lost 6, with 10 bases in between. Per the germline V gene, CDR1 is SGHVS and CDR2 is FQNEAQ. The data derive from a study of T cell responses to AZD1222 COVID-19 vaccine. Some clones are missing from TCRdb's copy, which holds only in-frame ones; the method was immunoSEQ multiplex PCR. The sample holds around 52,000 clones, around 87% seen once. This clonotype originated in an adult in good health. Here the sequenced sample was peripheral blood, taken on day 0 of AZD1222 vaccination. The chain has TRBV7-8 and TRBJ1-2, with D hard to call. CDR3 protein: CASSNHRDGYTF. DNA for the CDR3: TGTGCCAGCAGCAACCACAGAGATGGCTACACCTTC.